Listed here are 3 T cell receptor beta chains from one sample, sequenced in a study of blood T cell repertoires in COVID-19. Using immunoSEQ multiplex PCR, the repertoire was profiled, and TCRdb retains in-frame clones only, with some absent. The sample has about 210,000 clones, less than 90% seen once. Sequencing was done on a sample of peripheral blood. The receptors here all came from a man aged 35 to 55 with acute or convalescent COVID-19.

Only one count was recorded for this clone. The chain joins TRBV4-2 to TRBJ2-7; the match to TRBD2 covers 10 bases. Germline-derived CDR1 and CDR2 are LGHNA and YNFKEQ. The CDR3 has 17 amino acids. J lost 5 bases, V lost 0 bases, and 10 bases had no gene match. CDR3 loop: CASSQDRSGGIWDEQYF. The CDR3 region has the DNA TGTGCCAGCAGCCAAGATCGTAGCGGGGGGATTTGGGACGAGCAGTACTTC.

The V and J genes are TRBV4-2 and TRBJ2-5; 7 bases align to TRBD2. Germline CDR1 LGHNA, CDR2 YNFKEQ. With 0 bases clipped from V and 5 bases from J, the junction kept 12 bases outside the gene matches. This CDR3 spans 17 amino acids. CDR3 bases: TGTGCCAGCAGCCAAGATCCCGCCAGCGGGGTATCGGAGACCCAGTACTTC. Translated, it gives CASSQDPASGVSETQYF.

The chain is built from TRBV19 and TRBJ2-2; TRBD1 agrees at 7 bases. The V and J ends lost 4 bases and 0 bases, in that order; junction bases with no gene match: 5. The CDR3 runs 16 residues. Looked up from germline, CDR1 is LNHDA and CDR2 is SQIVND (reference sequence). The CDR3 DNA reads as TGTGCCAGTAGTACTATAGGGACAGCGAACACCGGGGAGCTGTTTTTT. Translating it yields CASSTIGTANTGELFF.